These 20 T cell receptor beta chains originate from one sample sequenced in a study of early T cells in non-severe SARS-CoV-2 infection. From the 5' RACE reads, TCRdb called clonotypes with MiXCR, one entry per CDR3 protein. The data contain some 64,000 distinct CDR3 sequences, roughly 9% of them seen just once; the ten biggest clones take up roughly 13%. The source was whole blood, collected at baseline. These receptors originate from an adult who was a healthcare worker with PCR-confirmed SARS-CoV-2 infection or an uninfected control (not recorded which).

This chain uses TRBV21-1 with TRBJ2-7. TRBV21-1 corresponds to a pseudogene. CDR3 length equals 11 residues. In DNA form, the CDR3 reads TGTGCCAGCAGCAATCAGCCCGAGCAGTACTTC. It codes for CASSNQPEQYF.

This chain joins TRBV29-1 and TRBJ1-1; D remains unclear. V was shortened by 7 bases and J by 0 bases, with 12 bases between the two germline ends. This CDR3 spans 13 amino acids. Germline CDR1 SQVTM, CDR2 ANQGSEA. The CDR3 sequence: CSAAHNVNTEAFF. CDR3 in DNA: TGCAGCGCGGCCCACAACGTGAACACTGAAGCTTTCTTT.

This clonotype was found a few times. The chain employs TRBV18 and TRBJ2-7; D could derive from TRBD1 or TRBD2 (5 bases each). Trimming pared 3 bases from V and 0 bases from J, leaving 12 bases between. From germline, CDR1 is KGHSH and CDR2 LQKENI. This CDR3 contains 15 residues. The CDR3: CASSPTAGSSYEQYF. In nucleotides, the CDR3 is TGTGCCAGCTCACCCACAGCAGGGAGCTCCTACGAGCAGTACTTC.

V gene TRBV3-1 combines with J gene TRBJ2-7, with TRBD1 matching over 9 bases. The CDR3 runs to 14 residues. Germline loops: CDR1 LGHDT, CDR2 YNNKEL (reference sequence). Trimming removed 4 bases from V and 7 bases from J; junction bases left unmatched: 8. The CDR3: CASSPTDRGREQYF. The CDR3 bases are TGTGCCAGCAGCCCAACGGACAGGGGACGGGAGCAGTACTTC.

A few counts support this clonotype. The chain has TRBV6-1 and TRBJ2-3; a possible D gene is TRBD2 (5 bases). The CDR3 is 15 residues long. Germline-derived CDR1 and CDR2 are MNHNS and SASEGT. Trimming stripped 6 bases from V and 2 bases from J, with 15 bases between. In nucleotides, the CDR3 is TGTGCCAGCAGCCAAAGGGCGGGCCTCACAGATACGCAGTATTTT. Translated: CASSQRAGLTDTQYF.

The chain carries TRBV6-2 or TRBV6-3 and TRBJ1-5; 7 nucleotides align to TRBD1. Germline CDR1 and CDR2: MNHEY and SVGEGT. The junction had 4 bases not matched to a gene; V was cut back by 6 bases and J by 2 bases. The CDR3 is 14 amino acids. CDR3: CASRSTGGNQPQHF. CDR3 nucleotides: TGTGCCAGCAGATCTACAGGGGGCAATCAGCCCCAGCATTTT.

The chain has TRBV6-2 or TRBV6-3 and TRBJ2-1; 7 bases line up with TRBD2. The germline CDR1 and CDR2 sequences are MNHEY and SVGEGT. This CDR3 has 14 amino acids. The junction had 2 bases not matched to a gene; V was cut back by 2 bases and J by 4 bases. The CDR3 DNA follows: TGTGCCAGCAGTTACGTTAGCGGGTACAATGAGCAGTTCTTC. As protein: CASSYVSGYNEQFF.

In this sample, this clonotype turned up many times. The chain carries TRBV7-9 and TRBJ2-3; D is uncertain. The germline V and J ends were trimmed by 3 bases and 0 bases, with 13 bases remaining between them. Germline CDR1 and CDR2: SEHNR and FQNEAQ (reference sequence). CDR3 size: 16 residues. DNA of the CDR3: TGTGCCAGCAGCTTCCCGGCCTTCGCTAGCACAGATACGCAGTATTTT. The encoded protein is CASSFPAFASTDTQYF.

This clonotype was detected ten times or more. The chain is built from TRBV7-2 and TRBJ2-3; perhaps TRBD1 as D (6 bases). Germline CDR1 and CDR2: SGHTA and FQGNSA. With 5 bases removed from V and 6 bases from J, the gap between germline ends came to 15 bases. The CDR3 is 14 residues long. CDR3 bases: TGTGCCAGCAGCCCTGAAAGGGGGAGTGATACGCAGTATTTT. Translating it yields CASSPERGSDTQYF.

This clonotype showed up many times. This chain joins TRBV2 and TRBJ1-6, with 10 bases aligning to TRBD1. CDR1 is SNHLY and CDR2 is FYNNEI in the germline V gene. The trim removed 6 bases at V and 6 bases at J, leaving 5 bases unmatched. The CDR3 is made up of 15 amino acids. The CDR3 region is CASRSGTGVNSPLHF. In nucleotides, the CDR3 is TGTGCCAGCAGGTCCGGGACAGGGGTTAATTCACCCCTCCACTTT.

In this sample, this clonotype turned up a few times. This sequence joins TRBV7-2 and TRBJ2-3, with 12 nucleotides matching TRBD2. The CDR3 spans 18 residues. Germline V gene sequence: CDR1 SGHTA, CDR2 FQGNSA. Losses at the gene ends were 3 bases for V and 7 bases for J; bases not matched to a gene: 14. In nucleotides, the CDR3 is TGTGCCAGCAGCTTCACATCCGGGACTAGCGGGTTTGATTATACGCAGTATTTT. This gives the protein CASSFTSGTSGFDYTQYF.

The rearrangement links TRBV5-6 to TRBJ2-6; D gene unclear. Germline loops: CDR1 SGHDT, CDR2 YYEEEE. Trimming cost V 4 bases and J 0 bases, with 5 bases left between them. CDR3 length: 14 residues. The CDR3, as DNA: TGTGCCAGCAGCCCCATCTCTGGGGCCAACGTCCTGACTTTC. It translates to CASSPISGANVLTF.

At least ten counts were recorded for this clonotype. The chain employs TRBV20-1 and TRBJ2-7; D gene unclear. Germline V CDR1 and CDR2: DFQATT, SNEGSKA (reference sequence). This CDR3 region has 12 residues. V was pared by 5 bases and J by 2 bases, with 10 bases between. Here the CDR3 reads CSAATSTYEQYF. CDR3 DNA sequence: TGCAGTGCTGCTACAAGCACCTACGAGCAGTACTTC.

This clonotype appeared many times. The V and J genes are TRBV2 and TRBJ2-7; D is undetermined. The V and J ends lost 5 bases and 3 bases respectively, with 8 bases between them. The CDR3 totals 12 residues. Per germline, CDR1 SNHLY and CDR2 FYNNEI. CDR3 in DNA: TGTGCCAGCAGTCGGAACGGCTACGAGCAGTACTTC. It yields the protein CASSRNGYEQYF. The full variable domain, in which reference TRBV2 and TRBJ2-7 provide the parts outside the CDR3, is EPEVTQTPSHQVTQMGQEVILRCVPISNHLYFYWYRQILGQKVEFLVSFYNNEISEKSEIFDDQFSVERPDGSNFTLKIRSTKLEDSAMYFCASSRNGYEQYFGPGTRLTVT.

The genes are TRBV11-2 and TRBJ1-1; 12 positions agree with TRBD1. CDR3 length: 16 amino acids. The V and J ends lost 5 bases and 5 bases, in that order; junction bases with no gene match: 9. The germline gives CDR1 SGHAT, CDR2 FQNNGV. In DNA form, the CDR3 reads TGTGCCAGCAGCGTGGGGCGGGACAGGGGGCTAACTGAAGCTTTCTTT. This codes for CASSVGRDRGLTEAFF.

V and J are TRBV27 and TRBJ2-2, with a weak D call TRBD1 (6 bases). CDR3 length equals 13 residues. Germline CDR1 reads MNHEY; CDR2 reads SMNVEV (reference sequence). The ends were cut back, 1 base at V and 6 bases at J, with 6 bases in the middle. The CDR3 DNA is TGTGCCAGCAGTTTATGGGGGCCCGGGGAGCTGTTTTTT. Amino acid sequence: CASSLWGPGELFF.

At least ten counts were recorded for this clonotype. CDR3 residues: CASRKWGGSTGAPSYNEQFF. The CDR3, as DNA: TGTGCCAGCAGGAAATGGGGGGGATCTACAGGGGCCCCCTCCTACAATGAGCAGTTCTTC. This chain joins TRBV27 and TRBJ2-1, with D perhaps given as TRBD1 or TRBD2 (7 bases each). Looked up from germline, CDR1 is MNHEY and CDR2 is SMNVEV (reference sequence). The CDR3 totals 20 residues. V lost 6 bases, J lost 0 bases, and 27 bases lay in between.

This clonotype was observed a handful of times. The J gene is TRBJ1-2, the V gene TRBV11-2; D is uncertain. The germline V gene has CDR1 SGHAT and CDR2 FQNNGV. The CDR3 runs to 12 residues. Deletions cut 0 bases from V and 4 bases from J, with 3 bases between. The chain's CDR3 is CASSLDTYGYTF. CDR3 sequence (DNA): TGTGCCAGCAGCTTAGACACCTATGGCTACACCTTC. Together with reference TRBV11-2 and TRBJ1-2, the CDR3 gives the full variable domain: EAGVAQSPRYKIIEKRQSVAFWCNPISGHATLYWYQQILGQGPKLLIQFQNNGVVDDSQLPKDRFSAERLKGVDSTLKIQPAKLEDSAVYLCASSLDTYGYTFGSGTRLTVV.

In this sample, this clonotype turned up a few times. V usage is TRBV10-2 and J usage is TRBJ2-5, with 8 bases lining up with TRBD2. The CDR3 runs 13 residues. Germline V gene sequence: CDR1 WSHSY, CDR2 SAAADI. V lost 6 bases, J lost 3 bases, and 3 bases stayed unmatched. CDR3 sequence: CASRISGKETQYF. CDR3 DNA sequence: TGCGCCAGCAGGATTAGCGGGAAAGAGACCCAGTACTTC.

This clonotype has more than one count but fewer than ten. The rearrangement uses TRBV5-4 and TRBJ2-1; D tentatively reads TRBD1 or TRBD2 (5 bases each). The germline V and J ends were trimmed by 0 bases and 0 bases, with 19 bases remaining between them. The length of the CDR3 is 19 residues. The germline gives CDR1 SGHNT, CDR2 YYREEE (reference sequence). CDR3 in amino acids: CASSLAVPRSGRSYNEQFF. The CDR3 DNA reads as TGTGCCAGCAGCTTGGCCGTCCCTAGATCGGGGCGCTCCTACAATGAGCAGTTCTTC.